This passage covers 4 T cell receptor beta chains from one sample sequenced in a study of blood T cell repertoires in COVID-19. Generated by immunoSEQ multiplex PCR, the TCRdb table keeps only in-frame clones and is missing some. The data hold under 300,000 clones, with more than 80% observed a single time. The sequenced sample consisted of peripheral blood. All receptors come from a man aged 30-40 years who had recovered from COVID-19.

The rearrangement uses TRBV3-1 (or the pseudogene TRBV3-2) and TRBJ2-7, with 11 bases identical to TRBD2. The V gene's germline CDR1 is LGHDT and CDR2 YNNKEL (reference sequence). Trimming took 7 bases from V and 2 from J; bases not matched to a gene: 7. CDR3 length equals 15 residues. The CDR3 is CASTPLAGGPYEQYF. The DNA of the CDR3 is TGTGCCAGCACCCCGCTAGCGGGGGGTCCCTACGAGCAGTACTTC.

This clone was counted between two and nine times. The chain carries TRBV19 and TRBJ2-3, with TRBD2 identical over 9 bases. The trim removed 3 bases at V and 5 bases at J, leaving 6 bases unmatched. Germline values: CDR1 LNHDA, CDR2 SQIVND (reference sequence). The length of the CDR3 is 15 residues. The CDR3 protein is CASSMGGGAIDTQYF. In DNA, the CDR3 is TGTGCCAGTAGTATGGGCGGGGGGGCGATAGATACGCAGTATTTT.

V gene TRBV21-1 combines with J gene TRBJ1-5; the D call TRBD1 from the table was never checked on the DNA. TRBV21-1 is a pseudogene locus. The CDR3 is 17 residues long. CDR3 coding DNA: TGTGCCAGCAGCAACTTCCAAAAAACATATAGCAATCAGCCCCAGCATTTT. It translates to CASSNFQKTYSNQPQHF.

The V and J genes are TRBV7-9 and TRBJ1-4; possible D gene TRBD1, 6 bases. Trimming took off 4 bases at V and 4 bases at J, with 10 bases between the two ends. The CDR3 loop spans 14 amino acids. CDR1 and CDR2 from the germline V gene are SEHNR and FQNEAQ (reference sequence). The CDR3 region is CASSSTGINEKLFF. Here the CDR3 DNA reads TGTGCCAGCAGCTCGACAGGCATTAATGAAAAACTGTTTTTT.